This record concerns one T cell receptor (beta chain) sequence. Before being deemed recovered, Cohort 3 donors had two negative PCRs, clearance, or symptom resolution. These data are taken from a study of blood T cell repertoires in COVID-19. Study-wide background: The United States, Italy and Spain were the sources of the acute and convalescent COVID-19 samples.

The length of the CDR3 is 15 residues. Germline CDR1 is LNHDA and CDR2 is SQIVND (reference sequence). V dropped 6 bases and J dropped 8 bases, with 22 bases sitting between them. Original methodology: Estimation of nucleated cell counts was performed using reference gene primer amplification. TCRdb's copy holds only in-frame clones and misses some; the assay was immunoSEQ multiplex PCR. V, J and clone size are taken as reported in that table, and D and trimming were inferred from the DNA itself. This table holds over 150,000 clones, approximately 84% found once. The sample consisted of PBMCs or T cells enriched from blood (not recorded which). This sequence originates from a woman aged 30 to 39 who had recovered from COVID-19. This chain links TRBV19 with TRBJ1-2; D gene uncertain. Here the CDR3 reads CASSLWSQPTGGYTF. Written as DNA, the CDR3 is TGTGCCAGTAGCCTCTGGAGTCAGCCAACGGGGGGCTACACCTTC.